This is a list of T cell receptor beta chains from one sample in a study of regulatory T cells in long-lasting Graves disease. TCRdb reanalysed the multiplex PCR reads using MiXCR and keeps one entry per CDR3 protein. The profile covers some 430,000 distinct CDR3 sequences, with under 25% appearing a single time and around 7% taken by the ten largest. This material consisted of peripheral blood mononuclear cells (PBMCs), taken when the disease was refractory, from a patient treated with antithyroid drugs. The receptors come from a female donor with Graves disease. The CDR3 runs from the conserved cysteine through the conserved F or W. Fields, in order: clone size, V gene, D gene, J gene, CDR3 protein, CDR3 DNA. A D gene is named only where the DNA matches it firmly. Some rows have no size entry. The others give once, few or many, or a class for an expanded clone.

few	TRBV12-3/TRBV12-4	NA	TRBJ1-5	CASSNTRGSQPQHF	TGTGCCAGCAGTAACACCAGAGGGTCCCAGCCCCAGCATTTT
NA	TRBV29-1	NA	TRBJ2-1	CSVEEEARRDNEQFF	TGCAGCGTTGAAGAAGAGGCCAGGCGGGACAATGAGCAGTTCTTC
many	TRBV28	TRBD1	TRBJ1-5	CASSSRRTGPRHQPQHF	TGTGCCAGCAGTTCCCGGCGGACAGGCCCTCGGCATCAGCCCCAGCATTTT
NA	TRBV12-3/TRBV12-4	TRBD1	TRBJ2-2	CASSDHRDRAGELFF	TGTGCCAGCAGTGACCACCGGGACAGGGCCGGGGAGCTGTTTTTT
many	TRBV28	TRBD1	TRBJ1-5	CASRLSGTGGSQPQHF	TGTGCCAGTAGACTGTCAGGGACAGGGGGTAGTCAGCCCCAGCATTTT
NA	TRBV9	NA	TRBJ2-6	CASSVVGSGANVLTF	TGTGCCAGCAGCGTAGTGGGCTCTGGGGCCAACGTCCTGACTTTC
many	TRBV6-5	NA	TRBJ1-3	CASSYGLGPSTIYF	TGTGCCAGCAGTTACGGGCTTGGACCATCGACCATATATTTT
NA	TRBV27	TRBD1	TRBJ1-5	CASSSGQGHNQPQHF	TGTGCCAGCAGTTCTGGACAGGGTCATAATCAGCCCCAGCATTTT
many	TRBV11-1	TRBD1	TRBJ2-7	CASSPRDRGNDEQYF	TGTGCCAGCAGCCCCCGGGACAGGGGGAACGACGAGCAGTACTTC
many	TRBV20-1	NA	TRBJ2-7	CSARTPTTYEQYF	TGCAGTGCTCGCACACCGACCACCTACGAGCAGTACTTC
few	TRBV6-5	TRBD1	TRBJ2-5	CASSHLTGWETQYF	TGTGCCAGCAGTCACTTGACAGGGTGGGAGACCCAGTACTTC
NA	TRBV29-1	NA	TRBJ2-5	CSVEDDLGVQYF	TGCAGCGTTGAGGACGACTTGGGAGTCCAGTACTTC
many	TRBV29-1	TRBD1	TRBJ1-4	CSVEEAGTGGKLFF	TGCAGCGTTGAAGAGGCGGGGACAGGGGGAAAACTGTTTTTT
few	TRBV9	NA	TRBJ2-7	CASSVGGGKIYEQYF	TGTGCCAGCAGCGTAGGGGGAGGCAAAATCTACGAGCAGTACTTC
many	TRBV12-5	NA	TRBJ2-7	CASGLVLGGVYEQYF	TGTGCTAGTGGTTTGGTACTCGGCGGGGTCTACGAGCAGTACTTC
few	TRBV29-1	NA	TRBJ1-1	CSVGLGAPEAFF	TGCAGCGTTGGGTTAGGGGCCCCTGAAGCTTTCTTT
many	TRBV20-1	NA	TRBJ1-1	CSDGLMNTEAFF	TGCAGTGATGGACTGATGAACACTGAAGCTTTCTTT
many	TRBV5-8	NA	TRBJ2-2	CASSLWGAGELFF	TGTGCCAGCAGCTTGTGGGGTGCCGGGGAGCTGTTTTTT
few	TRBV11-3	NA	TRBJ2-2	CASSSQEGTGELFF	TGTGCCAGCAGCTCCCAGGAGGGGACCGGGGAGCTGTTTTTT
many	TRBV2	NA	TRBJ2-5	CASRSGQQETQYF	TGTGCCAGCAGATCCGGACAGCAAGAGACCCAGTACTTC
NA	TRBV5-1	NA	TRBJ2-7	CASKGGTGEQYF	TGCGCCAGCAAGGGCGGGACGGGGGAGCAGTACTTC
many	TRBV28	NA	TRBJ2-7	CASSLRTASSYEQYF	TGTGCCAGCAGTTTACGGACAGCGTCTTCCTACGAGCAGTACTTC
few	TRBV12-3/TRBV12-4	TRBD1	TRBJ1-4	CASSLRDSPGLFF	TGTGCCAGCAGTTTAAGGGACAGCCCGGGGCTGTTTTTT
many	TRBV3-1	TRBD2	TRBJ2-7	CASTPSAGVEQYF	TGTGCCAGCACCCCCTCGGCGGGAGTCGAGCAGTACTTC
few	TRBV7-9	NA	TRBJ1-2	CASGLNSGGSGYTF	TGTGCCAGCGGGCTAAACAGTGGGGGGAGCGGCTACACCTTC
few	TRBV6-1	NA	TRBJ1-5	CASSEIDWYSGSNQPQHF	TGTGCCAGCAGTGAAATTGACTGGTACTCGGGTAGCAATCAGCCCCAGCATTTT
NA	TRBV6-1	NA	TRBJ1-2	CASSESSRAGVNGYTF	TGTGCCAGCAGTGAATCGTCTCGGGCAGGGGTAAATGGCTACACCTTC
many	TRBV7-9	TRBD1	TRBJ2-7	CASSPTPTGRHEQYF	TGTGCCAGCAGCCCGACCCCGACAGGGCGCCACGAGCAGTACTTC
many	TRBV28	NA	TRBJ1-1	CASSQWRTEAFF	TGTGCCAGCAGTCAGTGGAGGACTGAAGCTTTCTTT
few	TRBV6-1	TRBD1	TRBJ1-1	CASSVGQGRLREAFF	TGTGCCAGCAGTGTAGGACAGGGCCGTCTTCGTGAAGCTTTCTTT
NA	TRBV6-2/TRBV6-3	NA	TRBJ1-1	CASSYSAGRVERRPEAFF	TGTGCCAGCAGTTACTCGGCAGGTCGGGTCGAAAGAAGGCCTGAAGCTTTCTTT
few	TRBV6-1	NA	TRBJ1-2	CASQRQAGNPYGYTF	TGTGCCAGCCAACGACAAGCAGGGAACCCCTATGGCTACACCTTC
many	TRBV27	TRBD1	TRBJ2-5	CASSSAPGQQETQYF	TGTGCCAGCAGTTCCGCTCCGGGACAGCAAGAGACCCAGTACTTC
few	TRBV20-1	TRBD1	TRBJ1-1	CSARGWDRALGTEAFF	TGCAGTGCTAGAGGTTGGGACAGGGCCCTGGGGACTGAAGCTTTCTTT
NA	TRBV7-3	NA	TRBJ1-3	CASSSLTGLFSGNTIYF	TGTGCCAGCAGCTCATTAACGGGACTTTTCTCTGGAAACACCATATATTTT
many	TRBV28	TRBD2	TRBJ2-7	CASTPGGSSYEQYF	TGTGCCAGCACCCCGGGGGGGAGCTCCTACGAGCAGTACTTC
many	TRBV28	TRBD1	TRBJ2-7	CASSLSDRGYEQYF	TGTGCCAGCAGTTTATCGGACAGGGGCTACGAGCAGTACTTC
NA	TRBV12-3/TRBV12-4	NA	TRBJ1-3	CASSLWRGPPGNTIYF	TGTGCCAGCAGTTTATGGCGAGGTCCCCCTGGAAACACCATATATTTT